This note documents a single T cell receptor (beta chain) sequence. This sample is part of a study of blood T cell repertoires in COVID-19. Study summary: Nucleic acid was either cDNA or gDNA, and it came from T cells, B-cell-depleted T cells, or PBMCs.

Germline V gives CDR1 KGHSH, CDR2 LQKENI. This CDR3 is 14 amino acids long. The V gene lost 3 bases and the J gene lost 1 base, with 9 bases spanning the gap. Those who participated ranged in age from roughly 18 to 100 years and resided in 20 to 30 US areas. Cohort allocation depended upon clinical history that participants reported. Original processing notes: Estimation of nucleated cell counts relied on the amplification of reference gene primers. TCRdb keeps only in-frame clones here, not all; method: immunoSEQ multiplex PCR. Clonal size and the V and J genes are those of that table, whereas D and trimming came from the DNA. The profile shows about 270,000 clones, about 88% of them singletons.

Sequenced input: PBMCs or T cells enriched from blood (not recorded which). The receptor comes from a woman aged 50 to 65 who had recovered from COVID-19. This chain uses TRBV18 with TRBJ1-1; D not resolved. The CDR3 region has the DNA TGTGCCAGCTCACCGAGGGTCGAGAACACTGAAGCTTTCTTT. This codes for CASSPRVENTEAFF.